This record covers a single T cell receptor beta chain. What it binds is unknown. This entry comes from a study of cytotoxic CD8 clonotypes in ibrutinib-treated CLL. Findings of the study overall: Increased clonality at ibrutinib response gave way to a return toward baseline at progression. The study found baseline clonality above age-matched healthy donors, tracking circulating CD8+ T-cell counts. There were few public clonotypes, and on treatment they contracted or stayed stable.

V was shortened by 3 bases and J by 2 bases, with 12 bases between the two germline ends. Germline values: CDR1 SEHNR, CDR2 FQNEAQ (reference sequence). The CDR3 is made up of 15 amino acids. Depths of 1 in 200,000 to 1 in 1 million T cells were the sequencing target. TCRdb keeps only in-frame clones here, not all; method: immunoSEQ multiplex PCR. The data hold about 300,000 clones, with roughly four fifths observed a single time. This TCR was sampled from a human donor with chronic lymphocytic leukemia. The sequencing here drew on PBMCs, taken at disease progression, from a patient treated with ibrutinib. The chain couples TRBV7-9 to TRBJ2-3; D is perhaps TRBD1 or TRBD2 (5 bases each). The CDR3 is CASSFRGRLTDTQYF. The CDR3, as DNA: TGTGCCAGCAGCTTTAGGGGACGACTCACAGATACGCAGTATTTT.